These 32 T cell receptor beta chains originate from one sample sequenced in a study of T cell responses to AZD1222 COVID-19 vaccine. The assay was immunoSEQ multiplex PCR, and TCRdb's table has in-frame clones only and misses some. The sample includes some 120,000 clones, about 89% of them seen just once. The specimen comprised peripheral blood, sampled 28 days after the second AZD1222 dose. Receptor source: an adult who received the AZD1222 COVID-19 vaccine.

The chain joins TRBV6-6 to TRBJ2-7; 8 nucleotides match TRBD1. The junction had 3 bases not matched to a gene; V was cut back by 0 bases and J by 2 bases. The CDR3 length is 15 residues. The V gene's germline CDR1 is MNHNY and CDR2 SVGAGI (reference sequence). CDR3 bases: TGTGCCAGCAGTTACTCGGGCAGGGGGCCCTACGAGCAGTACTTC. Translation gives CASSYSGRGPYEQYF.

The chain carries TRBV3-1 (or the pseudogene TRBV3-2) and TRBJ2-2; TRBD1 is a possible D gene (5 bases). V lost 6 bases and J 2 bases, leaving 10 bases between the germline ends. This CDR3 has 14 amino acids. CDR1 and CDR2 (germline): LGHDT, YNNKEL (reference sequence). CDR3 loop: CASRPDRNTGELFF. CDR3 DNA sequence: TGTGCCAGCAGACCCGACAGAAACACCGGGGAGCTGTTTTTT.

This chain uses TRBV9 with TRBJ1-1, with D hard to call. Germline V gene data show CDR1 as SGDLS and CDR2 as YYNGEE. CDR3 length equals 15 residues. Trimming shortened V by 0 bases and J by 0 bases, and 9 bases separated the two germline ends. The CDR3 here is CASSVGHGVNTEAFF. The CDR3 DNA is TGTGCCAGCAGCGTAGGGCATGGGGTGAACACTGAAGCTTTCTTT.

The V gene is TRBV5-6, the J gene TRBJ2-7, with 9 bases that match TRBD1. The CDR3 spans 19 residues. In germline, CDR1 is SGHDT, CDR2 YYEEEE. The J segment lost 2 bases and the V segment lost 4 bases, leaving 19 bases of the junction unmatched. The CDR3 loop reads CASSPTGTGRSEGAYEQYF. The CDR3 nucleotides are TGTGCCAGCAGCCCCACCGGGACAGGGCGCAGCGAGGGGGCCTACGAGCAGTACTTC.

The chain carries TRBV6-1 and TRBJ2-3; D not certain. Germline-derived CDR1 and CDR2 are MNHNS and SASEGT. The V end lost 0 bases, the J end lost 2 bases, and 6 bases lay between the germline ends. The CDR3 covers 14 residues. CDR3 sequence: CASSEAGPTDTQYF. DNA of the CDR3: TGTGCCAGCAGTGAAGCTGGACCCACAGATACGCAGTATTTT.

The J gene is TRBJ1-6, the V gene TRBV7-9; tentative D call: TRBD1 (5 bases). The CDR3 totals 13 residues. Germline V lookup: CDR1 SEHNR, CDR2 FQNEAQ (reference sequence). V was trimmed by 2 bases and J by 8 bases, leaving 7 bases between them. The CDR3 protein is CASSLLTDSPLHF. In nucleotides, the CDR3 is TGTGCCAGCAGCTTACTGACAGATTCACCCCTCCACTTT.

V and J are TRBV5-1 and TRBJ2-7; D possibly uses TRBD1 or TRBD2 (5 bases each). V was clipped by 4 bases and J by 6 bases, with 17 bases between them. This CDR3 is built from 14 residues. CDR1 and CDR2 from the germline V gene are SGHRS and YFSETQ. The chain's CDR3 is CASSGGLEGSEQYF. The DNA of the CDR3 is TGCGCCAGCAGCGGGGGTCTCGAAGGCTCCGAGCAGTACTTC.

The chain joins TRBV7-9 to TRBJ2-1, with no clear D. The CDR3 totals 16 residues. V dropped 3 bases and J dropped 4 bases, with 16 bases sitting between them. The germline V gene encodes CDR1 SEHNR and CDR2 FQNEAQ (reference sequence). The CDR3 DNA reads TGTGCCAGCAGCTTTGGACCCATCTTGGGGTACAATGAGCAGTTCTTC. This sequence encodes CASSFGPILGYNEQFF.

This rearrangement joins TRBV10-3 to TRBJ1-2; D not certain. Germline V gives CDR1 ENHRY, CDR2 SYGVKD. V was shortened by 2 bases and J by 4 bases, with 11 bases between the two germline ends. The CDR3 is 14 residues long. CDR3: CAISEVGQFYGYTF. In DNA form, the CDR3 reads TGTGCCATCAGTGAGGTCGGCCAGTTCTATGGCTACACCTTC.

V is TRBV7-2 and J is TRBJ1-2, with TRBD1 matching 7 bases. Germline CDR1 SGHTA, CDR2 FQGNSA. The CDR3 consists of 12 residues. V was clipped by 4 bases and J by 8 bases; unmatched bases: 4. As DNA, the CDR3 is TGTGCCAGCAGCTCCAACAGGGGAGGCTACACCTTC. Its protein product is CASSSNRGGYTF. Based on the CDR3 plus reference TRBV7-2 and TRBJ1-2, the full variable domain is GAGVSQSPSNKVTEKGKDVELRCDPISGHTALYWYRQSLGQGLEFLIYFQGNSAPDKSGLPSDRFSAERTGGSVSTLTIQRTQQEDSAVYLCASSSNRGGYTFGSGTRLTVV.

The chain recombines TRBV5-4 with TRBJ1-1, with D possibly matching TRBD1 (5 bases). The CDR3 extends over 16 amino acids. The germline V and J ends were trimmed by 3 bases and 4 bases, with 19 bases remaining between them. Germline CDR1 and CDR2: SGHNT and YYREEE (reference sequence). CDR3 DNA: TGTGCCAGCAGCTCCGCCCGGTCTCGGGACGGCACTGAAGCTTTCTTT. It encodes CASSSARSRDGTEAFF. The whole variable domain, filled in from reference TRBV5-4 and TRBJ1-1, reads ETGVTQSPTHLIKTRGQQVTLRCSSQSGHNTVSWYQQALGQGPQFIFQYYREEENGRGNFPPRFSGLQFPNYSSELNVNALELDDSALYLCASSSARSRDGTEAFFGQGTRLTVV.

This clone occurred a few times. V usage is TRBV9 and J usage is TRBJ2-7, with D possibly matching TRBD2 (5 bases). CDR3 length: 15 amino acids. Per germline, CDR1 SGDLS and CDR2 YYNGEE. V was clipped by 3 bases and J by 4 bases, with 17 bases between them. In nucleotides, the CDR3 is TGTGCCAGCAGCGCGACGTCCGAGGGAAAGTACGAGCAGTACTTC. It encodes CASSATSEGKYEQYF.

The V call is TRBV3-1 (or the pseudogene TRBV3-2), the J call TRBJ1-1, with a tentative D call TRBD1 (5 bases). Germline CDR1 LGHDT, CDR2 YNNKEL (reference sequence). The germline V and J ends were trimmed by 3 bases and 3 bases, with 17 bases remaining between them. The CDR3 spans 16 residues. The CDR3 DNA reads as TGTGCCAGCAGCCAGCTGGGGAGGGGCGCCGACACTGAAGCTTTCTTT. This gives the protein CASSQLGRGADTEAFF.

J is TRBJ1-2 and V is TRBV5-1; weak D call: TRBD1 (6 bases). Germline-derived CDR1 and CDR2 are SGHRS and YFSETQ. The CDR3 contains 13 residues. Trimming took off 0 bases at V and 3 bases at J, with 6 bases between the two ends. Written as DNA, the CDR3 is TGCGCCAGCAGCTTGGCAGGGGACTATGGCTACACCTTC. It specifies CASSLAGDYGYTF.

This clone showed up just once. The chain combines TRBV11-2 with TRBJ1-5; D uncertain. CDR1 and CDR2 (germline): SGHAT, FQNNGV. The V end was cut by 1 base, the J end by 5 bases, with 12 bases between. CDR3 length equals 15 residues. This CDR3 reads CASSLGPGMDQPQHF. The DNA for the CDR3 is TGTGCCAGCAGCTTAGGCCCGGGGATGGATCAGCCCCAGCATTTT.

The chain employs TRBV4-3 and TRBJ1-1; TRBD1 is a possible D gene (6 bases). This CDR3 region has 14 residues. The V gene's germline CDR1 is LGHNA and CDR2 YSLEER. V was trimmed by 0 bases and J by 4 bases, leaving 9 bases between them. CDR3 in amino acids: CASSQDLGGTEAFF. The CDR3 DNA reads TGCGCCAGCAGCCAAGATCTAGGGGGCACTGAAGCTTTCTTT.

The chain couples TRBV7-8 to TRBJ2-1, with TRBD2 matching over 10 bases. Germline CDR1 is SGHVS and CDR2 is FQNEAQ. V lost 1 base to trimming and J lost 2 bases; unmatched junction nucleotides: 5. The length of the CDR3 is 17 residues. The CDR3 DNA reads TGTGCCAGCAGCTTAGGGGCTAGCGGGAGCACCTACAATGAGCAGTTCTTC. Residues: CASSLGASGSTYNEQFF. Using reference TRBV7-8 and TRBJ2-1 for the parts outside the CDR3, the full variable domain is GAGVSQSPRYKVAKRGQDVALRCDPISGHVSLFWYQQALGQGPEFLTYFQNEAQLDKSGLPSDRFFAERPEGSVSTLKIQRTQQEDSAVYLCASSLGASGSTYNEQFFGPGTRLTVL.

This clone showed up just once. J is TRBJ2-1 and V is TRBV5-6; D remains unclear. This CDR3 comprises 16 residues. Germline CDR1 and CDR2: SGHDT and YYEEEE. The ends were cut back, 1 base at V and 0 bases at J, with 11 bases in the middle. Here the CDR3 reads CASSLHGTSSYNEQFF. The DNA for the CDR3 is TGTGCCAGCAGCTTGCACGGAACAAGCTCCTACAATGAGCAGTTCTTC.

The chain is built from TRBV29-1 and TRBJ2-1, with D hard to call. V lost 2 bases and J 10 bases, leaving 9 bases between the germline ends. CDR3 length: 11 residues. CDR1 and CDR2 from the germline V gene are SQVTM and ANQGSEA. In nucleotides, the CDR3 is TGCAGCGTTGAACCCAATAAGGAGCAGTTCTTC. It translates to CSVEPNKEQFF.

The chain recombines TRBV27 with TRBJ1-1; TRBD1 might be the D (6 bases). Germline-derived CDR1 and CDR2 are MNHEY and SMNVEV (reference sequence). V lost 8 bases and J lost 3, with 16 bases in between. This CDR3 region has 14 residues. The CDR3 coding sequence is TGTGCCAGCCGACGTTGGGGGGCGGACACTGAAGCTTTCTTT. This sequence encodes CASRRWGADTEAFF.

For this clone: Sequence at one end of the junction differs from germline and may be a read error. The rearrangement joins TRBV5-5 to TRBJ1-4, with D unclear. The CDR3 has 12 amino acids. Germline V lookup: CDR1 SGHKS, CDR2 YYEKEE (reference sequence). In nucleotides, the CDR3 is TGTGCCAGCAGCTTGGCCGCGGGTCCCGAGGTTTTT. This sequence encodes CASSLAAGPEVF.

This chain uses TRBV12-5 with TRBJ2-1; no firm D call. V gave up 1 base and J gave up 4 bases, with 8 bases separating them. Germline assignment: CDR1 LGHNT and CDR2 FRNRAP. CDR3 size: 14 residues. The CDR3 bases are TGTGCTAGTGGTTTGGATGGCACTTACAATGAGCAGTTCTTC. Translated, it gives CASGLDGTYNEQFF.

The chain joins TRBV14 to TRBJ1-4; D unclear. The length of the CDR3 is 16 residues. Germline CDR1 and CDR2: SGHDN and FVKESK. V lost 1 base to trimming and J lost 1 base, with 10 bases between them. CDR3 region: CASSQGVRVTNEKLFF. Written as DNA, the CDR3 is TGTGCCAGCAGCCAAGGTGTCCGTGTAACTAATGAAAAACTGTTTTTT.

The chain links TRBV5-6 to TRBJ2-7; TRBD1 agrees at 8 bases. Germline trimming cut 6 bases from V and 7 bases from J; bases unmatched to any gene: 6. The CDR3 has 12 residues. Germline loops: CDR1 SGHDT, CDR2 YYEEEE. The CDR3 DNA reads TGTGCCAGCAAGTCCAGGGGGCGGGAGCAGTACTTC. Translation gives CASKSRGREQYF. Looking up the rest from reference TRBV5-6 and TRBJ2-7 gives the full variable domain: DAGVTQSPTHLIKTRGQQVTLRCSPKSGHDTVSWYQQALGQGPQFIFQYYEEEERQRGNFPDRFSGHQFPNYSSELNVNALLLGDSALYLCASKSRGREQYFGPGTRLTVT.

The gene calls are TRBV19 and TRBJ2-1; 8 bases line up with TRBD2. Germline V gives CDR1 LNHDA, CDR2 SQIVND (reference sequence). Trimming cost V 5 bases and J 6 bases; bases outside gene matches: 6. The CDR3 consists of 14 residues. The CDR3 region is CASSRGGGLNEQFF. DNA of the CDR3: TGTGCCAGTAGTCGGGGGGGAGGTCTCAATGAGCAGTTCTTC.

The chain joins TRBV11-2 to TRBJ1-4; D possibly corresponds to TRBD1 (6 bases). V lost 4 bases to trimming and J lost 8 bases, with 17 bases between them. Germline lookup yields CDR1 SGHAT and CDR2 FQNNGV. The CDR3 is 15 residues long. The CDR3 DNA sequence: TGTGCCAGCAGCTCCCTGACAGGAACCGTAGAAAAACTGTTTTTT. This codes for CASSSLTGTVEKLFF.

This chain uses TRBV11-2 with TRBJ1-1; a weak D match, TRBD1 (5 bases). The CDR3 contains 17 residues. V dropped 5 bases and J dropped 2 bases, with 21 bases sitting between them. Per germline, CDR1 SGHAT and CDR2 FQNNGV. CDR3 loop: CASSLQYGQGSNTEAFF. CDR3 nucleotides: TGTGCCAGCAGCCTGCAATATGGCCAGGGCAGTAACACTGAAGCTTTCTTT.

The J gene is TRBJ1-5, the V gene TRBV7-9; D is undetermined. Germline CDR1 and CDR2: SEHNR and FQNEAQ (reference sequence). V was trimmed by 7 bases and J by 5 bases, leaving 12 bases between them. This CDR3 is 13 amino acids long. The chain's CDR3 is CASTKDPDQPQHF. DNA of the CDR3: TGTGCCAGCACCAAGGATCCGGATCAGCCCCAGCATTTT. Full variable domain (remainder filled in from reference TRBV7-9 and TRBJ1-5): DTGVSQNPRHKITKRGQNVTFRCDPISEHNRLYWYRQTLGQGPEFLTYFQNEAQLEKSRLLSDRFSAERPKGSFSTLEIQRTEQGDSAMYLCASTKDPDQPQHFGDGTRLSIL.

The V call is TRBV9, the J call TRBJ1-3; TRBD1 is a possible D gene (6 bases). The V gene lost 6 bases and the J gene lost 1 base, with 20 bases spanning the gap. This CDR3 has 17 residues. The germline CDR1 and CDR2 sequences are SGDLS and YYNGEE. CDR3 in DNA: TGTGCCAGCACCGCTATGAGGGGGGAAGAATCTGGAAACACCATATATTTT. This encodes CASTAMRGEESGNTIYF. The full variable domain, with the rest looked up from reference TRBV9 and TRBJ1-3, is DSGVTQTPKHLITATGQRVTLRCSPRSGDLSVYWYQQSLDQGLQFLIQYYNGEERAKGNILERFSAQQFPDLHSELNLSSLELGDSALYFCASTAMRGEESGNTIYFGEGSWLTVV.

The chain combines TRBV24-1 with TRBJ2-2; 7 bases are shared with TRBD1. Germline V gene sequence: CDR1 KGHDR, CDR2 SFDVKD. There are 15 residues in the CDR3. V lost 5 bases, J lost 0 bases, and 2 bases stayed unmatched. The CDR3 here is CATSGGQSNTGELFF. The DNA of the CDR3 is TGTGCCACCAGTGGGGGACAGTCGAACACCGGGGAGCTGTTTTTT.

This rearrangement joins TRBV18 to TRBJ1-5, with a possible D match to TRBD1 (5 bases). Germline CDR1 reads KGHSH; CDR2 reads LQKENI. The V end lost 4 bases, the J end lost 5 bases, and 9 bases lay between the germline ends. The CDR3 has 13 residues. DNA for the CDR3: TGTGCCAGCTCACTGACAGACGATCAGCCCCAGCATTTT. This gives the protein CASSLTDDQPQHF.

In DNA, the CDR3 is TGCGCCACCTCCATTGGGGGGACAGGGGGCTACGAGCAGTACTTC. Its translation: CATSIGGTGGYEQYF. This chain uses TRBV10-1 with TRBJ2-7; 11 bases are shared with TRBD1. The CDR3 totals 15 residues. V lost 10 bases, J lost 3 bases, and 11 bases stayed unmatched. Germline assignment: CDR1 WNHNN and CDR2 SYGVQD (reference sequence).